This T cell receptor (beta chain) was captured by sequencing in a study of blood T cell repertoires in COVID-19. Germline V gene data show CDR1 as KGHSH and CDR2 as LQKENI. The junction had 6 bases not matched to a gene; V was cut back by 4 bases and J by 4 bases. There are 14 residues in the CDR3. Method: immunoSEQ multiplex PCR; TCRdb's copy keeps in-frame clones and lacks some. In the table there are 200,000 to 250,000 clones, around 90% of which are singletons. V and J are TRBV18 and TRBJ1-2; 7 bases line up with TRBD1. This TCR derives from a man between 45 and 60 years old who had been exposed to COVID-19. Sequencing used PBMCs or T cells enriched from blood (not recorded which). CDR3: CASSLEGQSYGYTF. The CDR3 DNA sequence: TGTGCCAGCTCACTAGAGGGACAGTCCTATGGCTACACCTTC. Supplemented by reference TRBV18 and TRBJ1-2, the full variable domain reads NAGVMQNPRHLVRRRGQEARLRCSPMKGHSHVYWYRQLPEEGLKFMVYLQKENIIDESGMPKERFSAEFPKEGPSILRIQQVVRGDSAAYFCASSLEGQSYGYTFGSGTRLTVV.